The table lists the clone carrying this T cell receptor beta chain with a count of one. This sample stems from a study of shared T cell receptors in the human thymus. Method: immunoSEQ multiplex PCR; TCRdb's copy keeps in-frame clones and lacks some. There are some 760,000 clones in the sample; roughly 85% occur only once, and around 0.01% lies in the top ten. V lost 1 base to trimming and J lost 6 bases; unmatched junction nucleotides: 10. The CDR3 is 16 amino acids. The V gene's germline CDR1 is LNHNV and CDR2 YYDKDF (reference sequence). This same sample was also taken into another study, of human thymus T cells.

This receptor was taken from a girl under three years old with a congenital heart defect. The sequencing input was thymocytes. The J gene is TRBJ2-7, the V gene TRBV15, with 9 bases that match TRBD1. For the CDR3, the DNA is TGTGCCACCAGCAGAGTGGGGGGGGGACAGGGACCCGAGCAGTACTTC. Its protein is CATSRVGGGQGPEQYF.